A single sample gave rise to the 9 T cell receptor beta chains below, sequenced in a study of molecular identifiers for immune sequencing clone quantification. Via MiXCR, TCRdb re-called the PCR reads, giving one row per CDR3 protein. The data show about 70,000 distinct CDR3 sequences, roughly 18% seen once. The material sequenced was naive CD8+ T cells from blood, with Jurkat cell RNA spiked in. Specified subset: FACS-sorted CD8+CD4-CCR7+CD45RA+ naive T cells. The source is a human donor in good health. Some libraries in this study had Jurkat cell RNA spiked in.

Note on this clonotype: One base away lies a much larger clone, so this may be a sequencing read error. The rearrangement links TRBV11-2 to TRBJ2-7; no definite D call. Germline CDR1 is SGHAT and CDR2 is FQNNGV. V was shortened by 5 bases and J by 6 bases, with 17 bases between the two germline ends. CDR3 length: 14 amino acids. The CDR3, as DNA: TGTGCCAGCAGCCCGACTGATGGGATACCCGAGCAGTACTTC. Encoded protein: CASSPTDGIPEQYF.

This clonotype occurred many times. The chain employs TRBV7-9 and TRBJ2-1; 7 positions match TRBD2. The CDR3 sequence is 16 residues long. The junction had 12 bases not matched to a gene; V was cut back by 5 bases and J by 5 bases. The V gene's germline CDR1 is SEHNR and CDR2 FQNEAQ (reference sequence). The CDR3 loop is CASSPLTSPLHNEQFF. As DNA, the CDR3 is TGTGCCAGCAGCCCCCTGACTAGCCCCCTCCACAATGAGCAGTTCTTC.

This clonotype occurred many times. The chain has TRBV19 and TRBJ1-1; D is unclear. The V end lost 5 bases, the J end lost 1 base, and 8 bases lay between the germline ends. CDR1 is LNHDA, CDR2 SQIVND, per germline (reference sequence). The CDR3 is made up of 13 amino acids. Here the CDR3 reads CASSLVRNTEAFF. CDR3 bases: TGTGCCAGTAGTCTCGTCAGGAACACTGAAGCTTTCTTT.

This clonotype was recorded many times. The CDR3 spells CASSDLTGGTDTQYF. The CDR3 DNA follows: TGTGCCAGCAGTGATTTGACAGGGGGCACAGATACGCAGTATTTT. The chain is built from TRBV2 and TRBJ2-3, with 8 bases matching TRBD1. The CDR3 spans 15 residues. The J segment lost 1 base and the V segment lost 3 bases, leaving 3 bases of the junction unmatched. Germline V gene sequence: CDR1 SNHLY, CDR2 FYNNEI. Based on the CDR3 plus reference TRBV2 and TRBJ2-3, the full variable domain is EPEVTQTPSHQVTQMGQEVILRCVPISNHLYFYWYRQILGQKVEFLVSFYNNEISEKSEIFDDQFSVERPDGSNFTLKIRSTKLEDSAMYFCASSDLTGGTDTQYFGPGTRLTVL.

On this clonotype itself: A much larger clonotype is one base distant, so this may be a read error. The V and J genes are TRBV27 and TRBJ1-2; 12 bases are a match to TRBD1. Germline CDR1 reads MNHEY; CDR2 reads SMNVEV (reference sequence). The CDR3 extends over 16 amino acids. The CDR3 region is CAGSTGQGALFYGYTF. Written as DNA, the CDR3 is TGTGCCGGCAGTACGGGACAGGGGGCCCTGTTCTATGGCTACACCTTC.

The sample holds a few counts of this clonotype. This chain links TRBV12-3 or TRBV12-4 with TRBJ2-1, with 8 bases that match TRBD2. Trimming cost V 1 base and J 7 bases; bases outside gene matches: 6. The CDR3 extends over 15 amino acids. The CDR3 is CASSLVAGSGNEQFF. Here the CDR3 DNA reads TGTGCCAGCAGTTTAGTAGCGGGATCGGGGAATGAGCAGTTCTTC.

On this clonotype: This clone may be a read error of a much larger clone one base away. This chain uses TRBV28 with TRBJ2-7, with unresolved D. Germline V gene data show CDR1 as MDHEN and CDR2 as SYDVKM. The V gene lost 6 bases and the J gene lost 2 bases, with 8 bases spanning the gap. The CDR3 consists of 12 residues. CDR3 amino acids: CASRVGAYEQYF. The CDR3 nucleotides are TGTGCCAGCAGGGTTGGAGCCTACGAGCAGTACTTC.

This clonotype has more than one count but fewer than ten. The CDR3 nucleotides are TGTGCCAGTAAATTAGGGGACACTGAAGCTTTCTTT. Encoded protein: CASKLGDTEAFF. This chain connects TRBV19 to TRBJ1-1; D may be TRBD1 (5 bases). With 7 bases removed from V and 3 bases from J, the gap between germline ends came to 9 bases. The CDR3 extends over 12 amino acids. Germline V lookup: CDR1 LNHDA, CDR2 SQIVND (reference sequence).

The chain employs TRBV27 and TRBJ2-7; 7 bases agree with TRBD1. Germline V gives CDR1 MNHEY, CDR2 SMNVEV (reference sequence). CDR3 length: 14 amino acids. V gave up 8 bases and J gave up 3 bases; unmatched junction bases: 10. This chain's CDR3 is CASGTGDIVYEQYF. The CDR3 DNA is TGTGCCAGCGGTACAGGGGATATAGTCTACGAGCAGTACTTC.